These 21 T cell receptor beta chains originate from one sample sequenced in a study of Graves' ophthalmopathy and Graves' hyperthyroidism (dated by TCRdb to between 2017 and 2018). Sequencing instrument: Illumina HiSeq 2000. TCR beta CDR3 regions were amplified from RNA transcripts for repertoire sequencing. A first-round RT-PCR used HTBI primers with the Qiagen OneStep RT-PCR kit, followed by a second-round multiplex PCR, size selection and purification. TCRdb reprocessing: public reads trimmed at Q25 with fastp, clones called with MiXCR, in-frame beta chains kept. CDR3 protein duplicates are merged, each entry listing the most common genes and DNA. Recorded for this sample are 620,000 or so distinct CDR3 sequences; 22% of them occurred a single time. Around 6.9% of the sample lies in the top ten. Specimen: peripheral blood. These receptors originate from a young woman with stable Graves' hyperthyroidism. Some clones in this sample may be carry-over from other donors' samples. Donor details come from another sample of the same person, matched by shared clones.

This clonotype has a count of ten or more. This chain joins TRBV6-5 and TRBJ1-1, with 7 bases matching TRBD1. Germline CDR1 and CDR2: MNHEY and SVGAGI. The length of the CDR3 is 13 residues. The junction had 9 bases not matched to a gene; V was cut back by 9 bases and J by 5 bases. The CDR3 is CASQYRGRTEAFF. The DNA for the CDR3 is TGTGCCAGTCAATACAGGGGACGGACTGAAGCTTTCTTT.

This sequence joins TRBV27 and TRBJ2-7; maybe TRBD2 (6 bases). The germline CDR1 and CDR2 sequences are MNHEY and SMNVEV (reference sequence). V lost 5 bases to trimming and J lost 2 bases, with 22 bases between them. This CDR3 has 17 residues. The CDR3 loop reads CASSPQLGREAPYEQYF. CDR3 nucleotides: TGTGCCAGCAGTCCACAGCTCGGGCGGGAAGCCCCCTACGAGCAGTACTTC.

This clonotype appeared many times. The V call is TRBV19, the J call TRBJ2-7; tentative D call: TRBD1 (6 bases). CDR3 length equals 13 residues. Germline V lookup: CDR1 LNHDA, CDR2 SQIVND (reference sequence). Trimming pared 5 bases from V and 0 bases from J, leaving 8 bases between. CDR3 residues: CASSRQASYEQYF. The CDR3 DNA sequence: TGTGCCAGTAGTCGACAGGCCTCCTACGAGCAGTACTTC.

The rearrangement joins TRBV20-1 to TRBJ2-7; 10 nucleotides line up with TRBD2. V lost 6 bases, J lost 5 bases, and 10 bases stayed unmatched. The CDR3 is 14 amino acids. Germline values: CDR1 DFQATT, CDR2 SNEGSKA (reference sequence). The CDR3 loop reads CSAYPASGSNEQYF. DNA of the CDR3: TGCAGTGCGTACCCCGCTAGCGGGAGTAACGAGCAGTACTTC.

Remarks on this clonotype: The germline gene is not matched at one end of the junction; a read error may be the cause. CDR3 coding DNA: TGTGCCATCAGTCCGACAGGGGGCGCGACGGGTGAAGCTTTCTTT. As protein: CAISPTGGATGEAFF. J is TRBJ1-1 and V is TRBV12-3 or TRBV12-4; 10 positions match TRBD1. This CDR3 contains 15 residues.

Ten or more counts support this clonotype. The chain joins TRBV28 to TRBJ1-2; D gene ambiguous. Looked up from germline, CDR1 is MDHEN and CDR2 is SYDVKM. The length of the CDR3 is 12 residues. V was clipped by 2 bases and J by 8 bases, with 9 bases between them. In DNA, the CDR3 is TGTGCCAGCAGTTTACGTCGGTACGGCTACACCTTC. It codes for CASSLRRYGYTF.

The chain combines TRBV12-3 or TRBV12-4 with TRBJ1-5, with D hard to call. V lost 6 bases and J lost 5, with 14 bases in between. CDR3 length: 14 residues. CDR3 region: CASSRSLRDQPQHF. The CDR3 region has the DNA TGTGCCAGCAGCCGCTCACTTCGGGATCAGCCCCAGCATTTT.

The sample holds a few counts of this clonotype. V gene TRBV9 combines with J gene TRBJ1-3, with D tentatively TRBD1 (6 bases). CDR1 and CDR2 (germline): SGDLS, YYNGEE. V was pared by 3 bases and J by 4 bases, with 11 bases between. The CDR3 consists of 14 residues. The CDR3 nucleotides read TGTGCCAGCAGCGGGGGGGCACAAGGAAACACCATATATTTT. Its protein product is CASSGGAQGNTIYF.

The table lists this clonotype with many counts. The DNA of the CDR3 is TGTGCCAGCAGTGAGTCGAAACGGGGGCCGAACACCGGGGAGCTGTTTTTT. Protein sequence: CASSESKRGPNTGELFF. The V gene is TRBV25-1, the J gene TRBJ2-2; either TRBD1 or TRBD2 may supply D (6 bases each). The CDR3 totals 17 residues. Germline assignment: CDR1 MGHDK and CDR2 SYGVNS. Trimming left V 3 bases short and J 0 bases short, with 14 bases between. The full variable domain, its missing parts supplied by reference TRBV25-1 and TRBJ2-2, is EADIYQTPRYLVIGTGKKITLECSQTMGHDKMYWYQQDPGMELHLIHYSYGVNSTEKGDLSSESTVSRIRTEHFPLTLESARPSHTSQYLCASSESKRGPNTGELFFGEGSRLTVL.

The CDR3 region has the DNA TGTGCCAGCAGTTACGGGGGGTCTGAAGCTTTCTTT. This encodes CASSYGGSEAFF. The genes are TRBV6-5 and TRBJ1-1, with a weak D call TRBD1 (5 bases). Germline CDR1 and CDR2: MNHEY and SVGAGI. The ends were cut back, 2 bases at V and 6 bases at J, with 7 bases in the middle. This CDR3 is 12 amino acids long.

V gene TRBV20-1 combines with J gene TRBJ1-2; 8 nucleotides match TRBD1. The V segment lost 3 bases and the J segment 8 bases; nucleotides outside the gene matches: 11. The germline gives CDR1 DFQATT, CDR2 SNEGSKA (reference sequence). This CDR3 is built from 14 residues. CDR3 nucleotides: TGCAGTGCTAGTACCGGGACAGGTCGAGAAGGCTACACCTTC. Residues: CSASTGTGREGYTF.

The table lists this clonotype with many counts. This rearrangement joins TRBV12-5 to TRBJ1-5; possibly TRBD1 for D (6 bases). The V gene's germline CDR1 is LGHNT and CDR2 FRNRAP. Trimming stripped 6 bases from V and 5 bases from J, with 14 bases between. The length of the CDR3 is 14 residues. The CDR3 is CASGPQGRDQPQHF. The CDR3 DNA follows: TGTGCTAGTGGACCCCAGGGGAGGGATCAGCCCCAGCATTTT.

About this clonotype itself: A clone one base away is much larger, so this may be a read error. The CDR3 spells CASAPGGVGAEACF. CDR3 nucleotide sequence: TGTGCCAGCGCGCCCGGTGGAGTTGGGGCTGAAGCTTGCTTT. The rearrangement uses TRBV11-2 and TRBJ1-1; possible D gene TRBD1, 5 bases. Germline V gene data show CDR1 as SGHAT and CDR2 as FQNNGV. The CDR3 covers 14 residues.

The CDR3 DNA reads TGTGCCAGCAGTGAACGGGGGAGCCGGGACAGGGGACTCCAAGAGACCCAGTACTTC. It yields the protein CASSERGSRDRGLQETQYF. This chain connects TRBV6-1 to TRBJ2-5; 10 bases map to TRBD1. The V segment lost 2 bases and the J segment 1 base; nucleotides outside the gene matches: 13. The CDR3 is made up of 19 amino acids. CDR1 and CDR2 (germline): MNHNS, SASEGT.

Details on this clonotype: One end of the junction fails to match germline, which may point to a read error. The V and J genes are TRBV12-3 or TRBV12-4 and TRBJ2-7; tentatively, D is TRBD2 (6 bases). The CDR3 is made up of 13 amino acids. The CDR3 bases are TGTGCCAGCAGTTTAGAGAACATCAGGGACTCCACTTTC. This sequence encodes CASSLENIRDSTF.

Many counts were recorded for this clonotype. The chain is built from TRBV12-3 or TRBV12-4 and TRBJ1-3, with D uncertain. V lost 8 bases and J lost 4, with 24 bases in between. The CDR3 sequence is 17 residues long. The CDR3 nucleotides are TGTGCCAGCGAACGTGAGGGCAGGAACTTACCGGGAAACACCATATATTTT. It codes for CASEREGRNLPGNTIYF.

This clonotype was seen at least ten times. This sequence joins TRBV11-2 and TRBJ2-4; possibly TRBD1 or TRBD2 for D (5 bases each). The germline V gene has CDR1 SGHAT and CDR2 FQNNGV. V dropped 2 bases and J dropped 6 bases, with 11 bases sitting between them. The CDR3 loop spans 14 amino acids. The CDR3 DNA reads TGTGCCAGCAGCTTATCGGGACGCTCAAACATTCAGTACTTC. Translating gives CASSLSGRSNIQYF.

This clonotype has only a few counts. The chain uses TRBV28 and TRBJ1-2, with D perhaps TRBD1 (5 bases). The CDR3 contains 14 residues. V gave up 6 bases and J gave up 7 bases, with 18 bases separating them. Germline V gene data show CDR1 as MDHEN and CDR2 as SYDVKM. The CDR3, as DNA: TGTGCCAGCAGGTCCGGGACCCTTTCAATTGGCTACACCTTC. Protein sequence: CASRSGTLSIGYTF.

The rearrangement links TRBV12-3 or TRBV12-4 to TRBJ1-2; 7 nucleotides align to TRBD1. The CDR3 totals 14 residues. With 10 bases clipped from V and 2 bases from J, the junction kept 10 bases outside the gene matches. In nucleotides, the CDR3 is TGTGCCACCTCTAGACAGGGTAGAAACTATGGCTACACCTTC. Translation: CATSRQGRNYGYTF.

This clonotype was seen ten or more times. J is TRBJ2-7 and V is TRBV4-1; maybe TRBD1 (7 bases). Trimming removed 3 bases at V and 3 bases at J, with 12 bases between. The germline CDR1 and CDR2 sequences are MGHRA and YSYEKL. CDR3 length equals 14 residues. CDR3 in DNA: TGCGCCAGCAGCCACCAGGGGGGATTCTACGAGCAGTACTTC. It codes for CASSHQGGFYEQYF.

This clonotype was detected ten times or more. J is TRBJ2-7 and V is TRBV20-1, with 9 positions matching TRBD1. Germline V gene lookup returns CDR1 DFQATT and CDR2 SNEGSKA (reference sequence). The CDR3 sequence is 15 residues long. Germline trimming cut 4 bases from V and 1 base from J; bases unmatched to any gene: 8. The CDR3 coding sequence is TGCAGTGCTACCCCTCCGGGACAGGGATCCTACGAGCAGTACTTC. Its translation is CSATPPGQGSYEQYF.